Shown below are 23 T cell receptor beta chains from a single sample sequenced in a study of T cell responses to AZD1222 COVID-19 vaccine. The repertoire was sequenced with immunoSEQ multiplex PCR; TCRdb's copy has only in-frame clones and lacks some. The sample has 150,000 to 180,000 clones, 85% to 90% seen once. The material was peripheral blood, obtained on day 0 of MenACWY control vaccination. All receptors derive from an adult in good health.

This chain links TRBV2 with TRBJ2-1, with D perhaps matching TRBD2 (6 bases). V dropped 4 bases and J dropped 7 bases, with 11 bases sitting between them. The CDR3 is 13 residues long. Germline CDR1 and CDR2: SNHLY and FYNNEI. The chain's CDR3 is CASSGKRGNEQFF. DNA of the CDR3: TGTGCCAGCAGTGGCAAACGGGGGAATGAGCAGTTCTTC.

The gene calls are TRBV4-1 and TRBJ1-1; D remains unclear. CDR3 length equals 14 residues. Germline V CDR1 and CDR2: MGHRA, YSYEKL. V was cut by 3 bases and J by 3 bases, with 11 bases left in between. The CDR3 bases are TGCGCCAGCAGCCAGACGGATATCGACACTGAAGCTTTCTTT. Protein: CASSQTDIDTEAFF.

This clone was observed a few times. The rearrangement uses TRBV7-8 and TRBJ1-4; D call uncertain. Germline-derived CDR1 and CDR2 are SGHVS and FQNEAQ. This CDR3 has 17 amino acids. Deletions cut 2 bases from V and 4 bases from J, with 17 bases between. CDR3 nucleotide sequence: TGTGCCAGCAGCTTATTTTATTTGGGTCGGAATAATGAAAAACTGTTTTTT. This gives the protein CASSLFYLGRNNEKLFF.

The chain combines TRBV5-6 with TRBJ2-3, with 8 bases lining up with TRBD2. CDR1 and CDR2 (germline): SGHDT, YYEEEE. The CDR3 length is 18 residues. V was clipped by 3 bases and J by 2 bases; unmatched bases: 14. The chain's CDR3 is CASSSPSGGPPYTDTQYF. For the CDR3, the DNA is TGTGCCAGCAGCTCCCCAAGCGGGGGCCCTCCCTACACAGATACGCAGTATTTT.

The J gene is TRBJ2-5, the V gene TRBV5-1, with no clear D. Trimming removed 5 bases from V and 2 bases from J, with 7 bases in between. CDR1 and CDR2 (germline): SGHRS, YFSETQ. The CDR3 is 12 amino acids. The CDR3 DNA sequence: TGCGCCAGCAGGGATCAGCAAGAGACCCAGTACTTC. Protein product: CASRDQQETQYF.

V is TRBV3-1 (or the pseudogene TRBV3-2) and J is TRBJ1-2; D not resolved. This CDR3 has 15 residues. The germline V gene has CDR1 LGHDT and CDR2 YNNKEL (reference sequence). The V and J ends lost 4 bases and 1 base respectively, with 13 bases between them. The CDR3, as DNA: TGTGCCAGCAGCCCTCGGTGGGCCCTTAACTATGGCTACACCTTC. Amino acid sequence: CASSPRWALNYGYTF.

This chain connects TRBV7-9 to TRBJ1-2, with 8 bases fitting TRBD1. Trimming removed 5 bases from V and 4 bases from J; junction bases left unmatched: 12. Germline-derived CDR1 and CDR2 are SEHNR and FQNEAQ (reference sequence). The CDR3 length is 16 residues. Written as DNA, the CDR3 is TGTGCCAGCAGCACCGGACAGGGCTCTATCAGCTATGGCTACACCTTC. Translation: CASSTGQGSISYGYTF.

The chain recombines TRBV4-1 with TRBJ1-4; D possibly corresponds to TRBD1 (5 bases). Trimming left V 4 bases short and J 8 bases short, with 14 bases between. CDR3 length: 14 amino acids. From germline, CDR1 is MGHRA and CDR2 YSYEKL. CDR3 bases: TGCGCCAGCAGCCCCAGGGCCCCGGGGGAAAAACTGTTTTTT. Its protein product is CASSPRAPGEKLFF.

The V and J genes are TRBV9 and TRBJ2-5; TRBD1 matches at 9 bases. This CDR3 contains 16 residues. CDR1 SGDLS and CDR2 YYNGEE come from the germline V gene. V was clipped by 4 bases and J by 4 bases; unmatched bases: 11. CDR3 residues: CASSPRDRVTSETQYF. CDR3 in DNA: TGTGCCAGCAGCCCCCGGGACAGGGTTACTTCAGAGACCCAGTACTTC.

The CDR3 sequence is CASSQLDRVAGELFF. CDR3 coding DNA: TGTGCCAGCAGCCAACTGGACAGGGTAGCCGGGGAGCTGTTTTTT. The rearrangement uses TRBV3-1 (or the pseudogene TRBV3-2) and TRBJ2-2; 8 bases agree with TRBD1. Germline CDR1 is LGHDT and CDR2 is YNNKEL (reference sequence). J gave up 6 bases and V 2 bases, and 5 bases lay outside the gene matches. This CDR3 spans 15 amino acids.

CDR3 nucleotide sequence: TGTGCCAGCAGCGTAGGCCAGCAGAACACTGAAGCTTTCTTT. Translated, it gives CASSVGQQNTEAFF. The J gene is TRBJ1-1, the V gene TRBV9; no definite D call. The CDR3 has 14 amino acids. Germline V gene lookup returns CDR1 SGDLS and CDR2 YYNGEE. The V end lost 0 bases, the J end lost 1 base, and 7 bases lay between the germline ends.

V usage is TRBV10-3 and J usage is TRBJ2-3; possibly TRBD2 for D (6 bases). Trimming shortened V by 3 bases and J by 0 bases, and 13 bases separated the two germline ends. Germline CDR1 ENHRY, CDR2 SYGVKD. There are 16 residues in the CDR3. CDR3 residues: CAISDPWGESTDTQYF. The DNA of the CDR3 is TGTGCCATCAGTGACCCCTGGGGGGAAAGCACAGATACGCAGTATTTT.

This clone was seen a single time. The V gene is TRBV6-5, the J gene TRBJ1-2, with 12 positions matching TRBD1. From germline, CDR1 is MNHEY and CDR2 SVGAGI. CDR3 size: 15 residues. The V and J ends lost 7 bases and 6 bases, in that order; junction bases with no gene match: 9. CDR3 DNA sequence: TGTGCCAGCACCCAAGGGACAGGGGGCCAACATGGCTACACCTTC. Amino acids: CASTQGTGGQHGYTF.

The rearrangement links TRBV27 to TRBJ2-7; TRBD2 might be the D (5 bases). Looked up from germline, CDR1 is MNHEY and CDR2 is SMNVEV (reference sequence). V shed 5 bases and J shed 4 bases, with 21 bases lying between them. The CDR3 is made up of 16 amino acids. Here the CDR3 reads CASSPSFGVLTYEQYV. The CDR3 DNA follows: TGTGCCAGCAGTCCTTCCTTCGGGGTACTAACGTACGAGCAGTACGTC.

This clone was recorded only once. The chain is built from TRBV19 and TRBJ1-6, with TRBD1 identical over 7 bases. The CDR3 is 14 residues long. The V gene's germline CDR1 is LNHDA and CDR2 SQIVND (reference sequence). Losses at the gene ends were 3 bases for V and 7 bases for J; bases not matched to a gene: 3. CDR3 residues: CASSIDRENSPLHF. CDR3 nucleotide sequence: TGTGCCAGTAGTATCGACAGGGAGAATTCACCCCTCCACTTT.

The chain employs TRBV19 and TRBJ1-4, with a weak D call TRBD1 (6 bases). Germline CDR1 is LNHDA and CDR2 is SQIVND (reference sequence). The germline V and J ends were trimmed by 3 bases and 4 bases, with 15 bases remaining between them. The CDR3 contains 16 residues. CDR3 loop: CASSIVRQVFNEKLFF. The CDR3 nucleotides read TGTGCCAGTAGTATCGTTCGACAGGTCTTTAATGAAAAACTGTTTTTT. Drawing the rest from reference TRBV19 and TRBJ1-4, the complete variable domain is DGGITQSPKYLFRKEGQNVTLSCEQNLNHDAMYWYRQDPGQGLRLIYYSQIVNDFQKGDIAEGYSVSREKKESFPLTVTSAQKNPTAFYLCASSIVRQVFNEKLFFGSGTQLSVL.

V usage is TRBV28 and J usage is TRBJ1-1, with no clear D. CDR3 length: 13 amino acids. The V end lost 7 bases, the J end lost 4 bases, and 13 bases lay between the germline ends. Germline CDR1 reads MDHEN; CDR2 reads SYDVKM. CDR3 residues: CASTDLPSTEAFF. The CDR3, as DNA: TGTGCCAGCACCGACTTGCCCAGCACTGAAGCTTTCTTT.

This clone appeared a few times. CDR3 sequence reads: CAVRDRGKNIQYF. DNA for the CDR3: TGTGCCGTCCGGGACAGGGGAAAAAACATTCAGTACTTC. This chain uses TRBV19 with TRBJ2-4, with 10 bases aligning to TRBD1. V was clipped by 11 bases and J by 4 bases; unmatched bases: 5. Germline V gene lookup returns CDR1 LNHDA and CDR2 SQIVND (reference sequence). The CDR3 totals 13 residues.

CDR3: CASSMSGTGNQPQHF. CDR3 in DNA: TGTGCCAGTAGTATGTCGGGGACGGGCAATCAGCCCCAGCATTTT. The chain is built from TRBV19 and TRBJ1-5; possibly TRBD1 for D (5 bases). V was cut by 3 bases and J by 2 bases, with 11 bases left in between. Germline values: CDR1 LNHDA, CDR2 SQIVND (reference sequence). The CDR3 runs 15 residues.

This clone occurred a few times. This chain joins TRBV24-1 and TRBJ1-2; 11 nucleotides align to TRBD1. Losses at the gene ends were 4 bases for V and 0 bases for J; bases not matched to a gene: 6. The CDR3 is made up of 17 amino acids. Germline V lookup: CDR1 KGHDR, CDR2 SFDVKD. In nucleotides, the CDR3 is TGTGCCACCAGTGACCCGGGACAGGGGGAAGCTAACTATGGCTACACCTTC. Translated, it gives CATSDPGQGEANYGYTF.

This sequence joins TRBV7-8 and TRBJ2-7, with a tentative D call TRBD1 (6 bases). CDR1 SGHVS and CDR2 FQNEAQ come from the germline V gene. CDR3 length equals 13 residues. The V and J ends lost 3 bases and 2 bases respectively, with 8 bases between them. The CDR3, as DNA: TGTGCCAGCAGCTTTCGGACAGCCTACGAGCAGTACGTC. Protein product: CASSFRTAYEQYV.

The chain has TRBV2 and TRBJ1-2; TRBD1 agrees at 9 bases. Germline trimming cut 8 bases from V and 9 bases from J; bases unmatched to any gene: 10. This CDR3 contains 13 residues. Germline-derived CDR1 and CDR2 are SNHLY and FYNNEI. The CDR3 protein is CASAAGQGIRYTF. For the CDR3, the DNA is TGTGCCAGCGCCGCGGGACAGGGTATCCGCTACACCTTC.

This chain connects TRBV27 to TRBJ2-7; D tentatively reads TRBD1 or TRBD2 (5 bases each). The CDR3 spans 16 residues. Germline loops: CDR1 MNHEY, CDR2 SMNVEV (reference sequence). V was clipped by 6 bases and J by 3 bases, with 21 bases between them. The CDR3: CASSPTRGSDGYEQYF. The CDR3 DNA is TGTGCCAGCAGCCCTACCCGGGGCAGTGATGGCTACGAGCAGTACTTC.